These 8 T cell receptor beta chains were sequenced from one sample in a study of T cell responses to AZD1222 COVID-19 vaccine. Using immunoSEQ multiplex PCR, the repertoire was profiled, and TCRdb retains in-frame clones only, with some absent. The repertoire holds 150,000 to 200,000 clones, with about nine tenths as singletons. The material sequenced was peripheral blood, taken on day 0 of AZD1222 vaccination. The receptors stem from an adult in good health.

This clone was detected only a few times. This chain connects TRBV6-5 to TRBJ1-4, with D possibly matching TRBD1 (5 bases). The germline V and J ends were trimmed by 6 bases and 4 bases, with 15 bases remaining between them. CDR3 size: 15 residues. Germline V gene data show CDR1 as MNHEY and CDR2 as SVGAGI. Here the CDR3 DNA reads TGTGCCAGCAGACTCCGAGGGGCAAATAATGAAAAACTGTTTTTT. Translated, it gives CASRLRGANNEKLFF.

The V call is TRBV19, the J call TRBJ1-1; D gene ambiguous. Germline V lookup: CDR1 LNHDA, CDR2 SQIVND (reference sequence). The length of the CDR3 is 13 residues. Trimming cost V 7 bases and J 7 bases, with 16 bases left between them. The chain's CDR3 is CASTPKLGFEAFF. CDR3 DNA: TGTGCCAGTACTCCGAAGTTGGGGTTTGAAGCTTTCTTT.

The CDR3 region has the DNA TGCGCCAGCAGCTTGGCGGGGGGGCAAGAGACCCAGTACTTC. This translates into CASSLAGGQETQYF. The chain combines TRBV5-1 with TRBJ2-5; 8 bases align to TRBD2. The CDR3 is 14 amino acids. J gave up 2 bases and V 0 bases, and 0 bases lay outside the gene matches. The germline CDR1 and CDR2 sequences are SGHRS and YFSETQ.

The table lists this clone with a count of one. The genes are TRBV11-2 and TRBJ2-7, with D unclear. Germline assignment: CDR1 SGHAT and CDR2 FQNNGV. V was trimmed by 4 bases and J by 0 bases, leaving 4 bases between them. The CDR3 length is 12 residues. CDR3 loop: CASSSLSYEQYF. The CDR3 DNA reads as TGTGCCAGCAGCTCCCTCTCCTACGAGCAGTACTTC.

The V call is TRBV29-1, the J call TRBJ1-2, with no clear D. This CDR3 is built from 13 residues. V was clipped by 3 bases and J by 6 bases, with 14 bases between them. Germline assignment: CDR1 SQVTM and CDR2 ANQGSEA. Here the CDR3 reads CSVDVQPRHGYTF. Written as DNA, the CDR3 is TGCAGCGTTGATGTACAGCCAAGACATGGCTACACCTTC.

This clone came up once. The V gene is TRBV5-4, the J gene TRBJ2-3, with D possibly TRBD1 on 6 matching bases. Per the germline V gene, CDR1 is SGHNT and CDR2 is YYREEE (reference sequence). The CDR3 runs to 14 residues. V was pared by 4 bases and J by 4 bases, with 13 bases between. As DNA, the CDR3 is TGTGCCAGCAGCCCAGGACAGTTTTCAGATACGCAGTATTTT. This sequence encodes CASSPGQFSDTQYF.

V and J are TRBV7-2 and TRBJ2-2; 10 nucleotides align to TRBD2. CDR1 SGHTA and CDR2 FQGNSA come from the germline V gene. This CDR3 contains 18 residues. J gave up 3 bases and V 4 bases, and 11 bases lay outside the gene matches. In nucleotides, the CDR3 is TGTGCCAGCAGCTCCAGCGGGGGGGCCTTCCGGGACACCGGGGAGCTGTTTTTT. Residues: CASSSSGGAFRDTGELFF.

This clone turned up a few times. This chain connects TRBV7-8 to TRBJ2-3; 9 bases line up with TRBD2. The CDR3 sequence is 16 residues long. The trim removed 5 bases at V and 2 bases at J, leaving 8 bases unmatched. Germline V gives CDR1 SGHVS, CDR2 FQNEAQ. The CDR3 nucleotides are TGTGCCAGCAGCCCTAGACTAGCGGATAACACAGATACGCAGTATTTT. Residues: CASSPRLADNTDTQYF.